The rows below give T cell receptor beta chains drawn from one sample of a study of cytomegalovirus exposure and HLA in healthy donors. Method: immunoSEQ multiplex PCR; TCRdb's copy keeps in-frame clones and lacks some. The repertoire shows just over 150,000 clones; the top ten hold over 1%. The sequencing sample was made of PBMCs. These TCRs come from an older woman in good health and CMV-seronegative. The CDR3 runs from the conserved cysteine through the conserved F or W. The order of the fields is V gene, J gene, D gene, CDR3 protein, CDR3 DNA. A D gene is named only where the DNA matches it firmly.

v_call: TRBV7-8
j_call: TRBJ1-2
d_call: NA
cdr3_aa: CASSLQTGNYGYTF
cdr3_nt: TGTGCCAGCAGCTTACAGACAGGCAACTATGGCTACACCTTC

v_call: TRBV7-2
j_call: TRBJ2-3
d_call: NA
cdr3_aa: CASSSRTSTDTQYF
cdr3_nt: TGTGCCAGCAGCTCACGGACTAGCACAGATACGCAGTATTTT

v_call: TRBV6-5
j_call: TRBJ1-1
d_call: NA
cdr3_aa: CASSLDTRYTEAFF
cdr3_nt: TGTGCCAGCAGTTTGGACACCAGATACACTGAAGCTTTCTTT

v_call: TRBV9
j_call: TRBJ1-2
d_call: TRBD1
cdr3_aa: CASSVVGRRDRDYYGYTF
cdr3_nt: TGTGCCAGCAGCGTAGTGGGGAGACGGGACAGGGATTACTATGGCTACACCTTC

v_call: TRBV2
j_call: TRBJ2-2
d_call: NA
cdr3_aa: CASSETRFTGELFF
cdr3_nt: TGTGCCAGCAGTGAGACTAGATTTACCGGGGAGCTGTTTTTT

v_call: TRBV5-1
j_call: TRBJ2-7
d_call: NA
cdr3_aa: CASSLVISQDEQYF
cdr3_nt: TGCGCCAGCAGCTTGGTAATCAGTCAGGACGAGCAGTACTTC

v_call: TRBV2
j_call: TRBJ2-3
d_call: TRBD2
cdr3_aa: CATAFALAGVGDTQYF
cdr3_nt: TGTGCCACTGCCTTCGCTCTAGCGGGAGTGGGTGATACGCAGTATTTT

v_call: TRBV7-2
j_call: TRBJ1-5
d_call: NA
cdr3_aa: CASSLDFNQPQHF
cdr3_nt: TGTGCCAGCAGCTTAGACTTCAATCAGCCCCAGCATTTT

v_call: TRBV5-1
j_call: TRBJ1-4
d_call: NA
cdr3_aa: CASSLAGKNEKLFF
cdr3_nt: TGCGCCAGCAGCTTGGCAGGCAAAAATGAAAAACTGTTTTTT

v_call: TRBV7-3
j_call: TRBJ2-3
d_call: NA
cdr3_aa: CASSLGRTDTQYF
cdr3_nt: TGTGCCAGCAGCTTGGGCAGGACAGATACGCAGTATTTT

v_call: TRBV29-1
j_call: TRBJ1-1
d_call: TRBD1
cdr3_aa: CSHAGGRNTEAFF
cdr3_nt: TGCAGCCACGCAGGGGGCAGGAACACTGAAGCTTTCTTT

v_call: TRBV6-5
j_call: TRBJ2-1
d_call: TRBD1
cdr3_aa: CASDFRDRNNEQFF
cdr3_nt: TGTGCCAGCGACTTCCGGGACAGAAACAATGAGCAGTTCTTC

v_call: TRBV11-3
j_call: TRBJ2-1
d_call: NA
cdr3_aa: CASSKLAGRFDEQFF
cdr3_nt: TGTGCCAGCAGCAAGTTGGCGGGGAGGTTCGATGAGCAGTTCTTC

v_call: TRBV7-3
j_call: TRBJ2-2
d_call: TRBD2
cdr3_aa: CASSLAGGGNTGELFF
cdr3_nt: TGTGCCAGCAGCTTGGCGGGGGGGGGTAACACCGGGGAGCTGTTTTTT

v_call: TRBV5-6
j_call: TRBJ2-3
d_call: TRBD2
cdr3_aa: CASSLERGGGTQYF
cdr3_nt: TGTGCCAGCAGCTTGGAGCGGGGGGGCGGGACGCAGTATTTT

v_call: TRBV18
j_call: TRBJ1-5
d_call: NA
cdr3_aa: CASSPAGGRQPQHF
cdr3_nt: TGTGCCAGCTCACCTGCGGGGGGACGGCAGCCCCAGCATTTT

v_call: TRBV7-9
j_call: TRBJ2-2
d_call: TRBD2
cdr3_aa: CASSFGLAGNTGELFF
cdr3_nt: TGTGCCAGCAGCTTTGGCCTAGCGGGAAACACCGGGGAGCTGTTTTTT

v_call: TRBV6-6
j_call: TRBJ2-1
d_call: NA
cdr3_aa: CASSRRVRTENEQFF
cdr3_nt: TGTGCCAGCAGTAGGCGAGTGCGGACTGAAAATGAGCAGTTCTTC

v_call: TRBV6-1
j_call: TRBJ1-5
d_call: NA
cdr3_aa: CASHREPNSNQPQHF
cdr3_nt: TGTGCCAGCCACAGGGAACCGAATAGCAATCAGCCCCAGCATTTT

v_call: TRBV6-1
j_call: TRBJ1-5
d_call: TRBD1
cdr3_aa: CASSGQGRNQPQHF
cdr3_nt: TGTGCCAGCAGTGGACAGGGGCGCAATCAGCCCCAGCATTTT

v_call: TRBV5-1
j_call: TRBJ2-6
d_call: NA
cdr3_aa: CASSLQVARANVLTF
cdr3_nt: TGCGCCAGCAGCTTACAGGTAGCAAGGGCCAACGTCCTGACTTTC

v_call: TRBV19
j_call: TRBJ2-4
d_call: TRBD2
cdr3_aa: CASSIRLAGEAKNIQYF
cdr3_nt: TGTGCCAGTAGTATAAGGCTAGCGGGGGAAGCCAAAAACATTCAGTACTTC

v_call: TRBV19
j_call: TRBJ2-2
d_call: NA
cdr3_aa: CASIDGRAMTGELFF
cdr3_nt: TGTGCCAGTATTGATGGCAGGGCAATGACCGGGGAGCTGTTTTTT

v_call: TRBV2
j_call: TRBJ2-1
d_call: TRBD1
cdr3_aa: CASSLDRNEQFF
cdr3_nt: TGTGCCAGCAGTTTGGACAGGAATGAGCAGTTCTTC

v_call: TRBV6-5
j_call: TRBJ2-3
d_call: TRBD2
cdr3_aa: CASRGAGGLDTQYF
cdr3_nt: TGTGCCAGCAGGGGAGCGGGGGGGCTAGATACGCAGTATTTT

v_call: TRBV10-1
j_call: TRBJ2-1
d_call: TRBD2
cdr3_aa: CASKSGTSGNNEQFF
cdr3_nt: TGCGCCAGCAAGTCCGGGACTAGCGGGAACAATGAGCAGTTCTTC

v_call: TRBV5-1
j_call: TRBJ2-7
d_call: TRBD1
cdr3_aa: CASSSSGTGGDEQYF
cdr3_nt: TGCGCCAGCAGCTCTTCCGGGACAGGGGGGGACGAGCAGTACTTC

v_call: TRBV19
j_call: TRBJ1-1
d_call: NA
cdr3_aa: CASKGTLAGGLNTEAFF
cdr3_nt: TGTGCCAGTAAGGGGACATTGGCGGGGGGTTTGAACACTGAAGCTTTCTTT

v_call: TRBV5-1
j_call: TRBJ2-7
d_call: TRBD2
cdr3_aa: CASSDHGSPGLSPNAEYEQYF
cdr3_nt: TGCGCCAGCAGCGATCATGGTTCACCGGGACTATCCCCAAATGCCGAATACGAGCAGTACTTC

v_call: TRBV2
j_call: TRBJ2-7
d_call: TRBD1
cdr3_aa: CASLGQVGYEQYF
cdr3_nt: TGTGCCAGCCTCGGACAGGTGGGCTACGAGCAGTACTTC

v_call: TRBV2
j_call: TRBJ1-4
d_call: NA
cdr3_aa: CASGRGGFATNEKLFF
cdr3_nt: TGTGCCAGCGGGAGGGGGGGCTTTGCAACTAATGAAAAACTGTTTTTT

v_call: TRBV7-3
j_call: TRBJ2-7
d_call: TRBD2
cdr3_aa: CASSPSLAGVGEQYF
cdr3_nt: TGTGCCAGCAGCCCGAGCCTAGCGGGAGTGGGGGAGCAGTACTTC

v_call: TRBV4-1
j_call: TRBJ2-7
d_call: TRBD1
cdr3_aa: CASSPRRGQSAYEQYF
cdr3_nt: TGCGCCAGCAGCCCGCGACGGGGACAGTCCGCCTACGAGCAGTACTTC

v_call: TRBV15
j_call: TRBJ1-2
d_call: NA
cdr3_aa: CATSFLRDTNYGYTF
cdr3_nt: TGTGCCACCAGCTTCCTCCGGGACACCAACTATGGCTACACCTTC

v_call: TRBV6-5
j_call: TRBJ1-4
d_call: NA
cdr3_aa: CASSYEPSRKLFF
cdr3_nt: TGTGCCAGCAGTTACGAGCCCTCACGCAAACTGTTTTTT

v_call: TRBV2
j_call: TRBJ2-1
d_call: NA
cdr3_aa: CASNTDNEQFF
cdr3_nt: TGTGCCAGCAATACAGACAATGAGCAGTTCTTC

v_call: TRBV6-6
j_call: TRBJ1-1
d_call: NA
cdr3_aa: CASSTEGSTEAFF
cdr3_nt: TGTGCCAGCAGCACGGAGGGGTCCACTGAAGCTTTCTTT

v_call: TRBV10-3
j_call: TRBJ1-1
d_call: TRBD1
cdr3_aa: CAISFRDRGLLNTEAFF
cdr3_nt: TGTGCCATCAGCTTCCGGGACAGGGGCCTTCTGAACACTGAAGCTTTCTTT

v_call: TRBV2
j_call: TRBJ2-1
d_call: TRBD1
cdr3_aa: CASSELGRGQHNEQFF
cdr3_nt: TGTGCCAGCAGTGAACTCGGCAGGGGGCAACACAATGAGCAGTTCTTC

v_call: TRBV27
j_call: TRBJ1-2
d_call: NA
cdr3_aa: CASSSGTKIYGYTF
cdr3_nt: TGTGCCAGCAGTTCCGGGACAAAAATATATGGCTACACCTTC

v_call: TRBV5-4
j_call: TRBJ2-7
d_call: TRBD2
cdr3_aa: CASSSGLAGGSSYEQYF
cdr3_nt: TGTGCCAGCAGCTCGGGACTAGCGGGAGGGAGCTCCTACGAGCAGTACTTC

v_call: TRBV2
j_call: TRBJ2-7
d_call: TRBD2
cdr3_aa: CASSGASGSSEQYF
cdr3_nt: TGTGCCAGCAGTGGGGCTAGCGGGTCTTCCGAGCAGTACTTC

v_call: TRBV29-1
j_call: TRBJ2-1
d_call: TRBD1
cdr3_aa: CSLRQGYNEQFF
cdr3_nt: TGCAGCTTACGACAGGGTTACAATGAGCAGTTCTTC

v_call: TRBV2
j_call: TRBJ2-7
d_call: TRBD2
cdr3_aa: CARTSGSRGSYEQYF
cdr3_nt: TGTGCCAGGACTAGCGGGAGTCGGGGTTCATACGAGCAGTACTTC

v_call: TRBV6-5
j_call: TRBJ1-1
d_call: TRBD1
cdr3_aa: CASSSQGARNTEAFF
cdr3_nt: TGTGCCAGCAGTTCCCAGGGGGCGCGGAACACTGAAGCTTTCTTT

v_call: TRBV4-2
j_call: TRBJ1-1
d_call: TRBD1
cdr3_aa: CASSQEWTGDTEAFF
cdr3_nt: TGTGCCAGCAGCCAAGAGTGGACAGGGGACACTGAAGCTTTCTTT

v_call: TRBV5-4
j_call: TRBJ2-5
d_call: TRBD2
cdr3_aa: CASSSGVGSGVGETQYF
cdr3_nt: TGTGCCAGCAGCTCGGGGGTGGGGAGCGGGGTGGGAGAGACCCAGTACTTC

v_call: TRBV5-1
j_call: TRBJ1-1
d_call: NA
cdr3_aa: CASSLALNTEAFF
cdr3_nt: TGCGCCAGCAGCTTAGCCCTGAACACTGAAGCTTTCTTT

v_call: TRBV5-4
j_call: TRBJ2-7
d_call: TRBD2
cdr3_aa: CASSRGLAGTYEQYF
cdr3_nt: TGTGCCAGCAGCCGAGGACTAGCGGGCACCTACGAGCAGTACTTC

v_call: TRBV7-2
j_call: TRBJ1-4
d_call: NA
cdr3_aa: CASSLQGGVEKLFF
cdr3_nt: TGTGCCAGCAGCCTTCAGGGTGGGGTTGAAAAACTGTTTTTT

v_call: TRBV6-1
j_call: TRBJ2-3
d_call: TRBD1
cdr3_aa: CASSEPVQGADTQYF
cdr3_nt: TGTGCCAGCAGTGAACCTGTGCAGGGGGCAGATACGCAGTATTTT

v_call: TRBV19
j_call: TRBJ1-5
d_call: TRBD1
cdr3_aa: CASAGQGNQPQHF
cdr3_nt: TGTGCCAGTGCGGGACAGGGCAATCAGCCCCAGCATTTT

v_call: TRBV27
j_call: TRBJ2-1
d_call: TRBD2
cdr3_aa: CASSLPGLGSNEQFF
cdr3_nt: TGTGCCAGCAGTTTGCCGGGACTAGGGTCCAATGAGCAGTTCTTC

v_call: TRBV2
j_call: TRBJ2-3
d_call: TRBD2
cdr3_aa: CASKPSGAPDTQYF
cdr3_nt: TGTGCCAGCAAGCCTAGCGGGGCCCCAGATACGCAGTATTTT

v_call: TRBV7-7
j_call: TRBJ2-2
d_call: TRBD1
cdr3_aa: CASSRQGMGELFF
cdr3_nt: TGTGCCAGCAGCCGACAGGGTATGGGGGAGCTGTTTTTT